Given below is one T cell receptor beta chain in context. Naive CD8 cells comprised CD45RO-negative, CCR7-positively selected cells, excluding terminally differentiated effector memory CD45RA+ cells. Libraries were prepared by immunoSEQ multiplex PCR; TCRdb keeps only in-frame clonotypes and omits some of them. The sample includes 2 million or so clones, about 95% of them seen just once. This specimen belongs to a study of shared clonotypes between healthy human individuals. About the study: Three plates each covered CD4 naive and memory; CD8 naive two, CD8 memory one.

The source is a man aged 18 to 30 in good health. The source material was naive CD8+ T cells sorted from blood.

The CDR3 spells CATGDSGELFF. Written as DNA, the CDR3 is TGTGCCACAGGGGACTCCGGGGAGCTGTTTTTT. This chain joins TRBV19 and TRBJ2-2; D possibly uses TRBD1 or TRBD2 (6 bases each). V dropped 10 bases and J dropped 6 bases, with 9 bases sitting between them. This CDR3 comprises 11 residues. In germline, CDR1 is LNHDA, CDR2 SQIVND (reference sequence).